Presented here are 11 T cell receptor beta chains from one specimen sequenced in a study of T-cell memory formation after mild COVID-19. Via MiXCR, TCRdb re-called the 5' RACE reads, giving one row per CDR3 protein. Altogether about 560,000 distinct CDR3 sequences are present, 17% being singletons, with the ten largest covering about 7.5%. Sequencing was done on a sample of PBMCs or a T cell subset sorted from them (not recorded which). These receptors came from an adult woman who had mild COVID-19 (a few samples of this study predate the infection). Cell type and time point are not known.

The chain links TRBV15 to TRBJ1-2, with D possibly TRBD1 on 6 matching bases. V dropped 0 bases and J dropped 8 bases, with 13 bases sitting between them. CDR1 is LNHNV and CDR2 is YYDKDF in the germline V gene (reference sequence). This CDR3 contains 14 residues. The DNA of the CDR3 is TGTGCCACCAGCAGAGATCGTACAGGGAAGGGCTACACCTTC. Residues: CATSRDRTGKGYTF.

This chain connects TRBV7-9 to TRBJ1-4; D call uncertain. CDR3 length: 15 amino acids. The germline CDR1 and CDR2 sequences are SEHNR and FQNEAQ (reference sequence). The V end was cut by 2 bases, the J end by 4 bases, with 11 bases between. DNA of the CDR3: TGTGCCAGCAGCTTACTGGCCCAAATTAATGAAAAACTGTTTTTT. It specifies CASSLLAQINEKLFF.

This clonotype was seen only a few times. The rearrangement links TRBV12-3 or TRBV12-4 to TRBJ2-3, with 10 bases lining up with TRBD2. After removal of 5 bases from V and 3 bases from J, the junction contained 5 bases not matched to a gene. The CDR3 has 15 amino acids. CDR3 sequence reads: CASSPQGLATDTQYF. The CDR3 nucleotides are TGTGCCAGCAGTCCCCAGGGACTAGCGACAGATACGCAGTATTTT.

This clonotype was seen a few times. The V and J genes are TRBV7-3 and TRBJ1-2, with TRBD1 identical over 9 bases. V shed 6 bases, J shed 8 bases, and the junction held 13 bases outside the gene matches. The CDR3 has 15 residues. Germline V gene lookup returns CDR1 SGHTA and CDR2 FQGTGA. The CDR3 spells CASSPTTGGAGGYTF. The CDR3 DNA sequence: TGTGCCAGCAGTCCGACCACAGGGGGCGCGGGAGGCTACACCTTC.

This clonotype was counted only a few times. The chain links TRBV6-2 or TRBV6-3 to TRBJ1-2; D gene unclear. With 0 bases removed from V and 8 bases from J, the gap between germline ends came to 10 bases. The CDR3 covers 13 residues. CDR1 and CDR2 (germline): MNHEY, SVGEGT. CDR3: CASSYSGVGGYTF. CDR3 sequence (DNA): TGTGCCAGCAGTTACTCCGGGGTCGGCGGCTACACCTTC.

In its sample, this clonotype was seen once. The V call is TRBV15, the J call TRBJ2-1; tentative D call: TRBD1 (6 bases). CDR1 and CDR2 (germline): LNHNV, YYDKDF (reference sequence). Trimming stripped 6 bases from V and 11 bases from J, with 14 bases between. This CDR3 region has 12 residues. This CDR3 reads CATSTQGTQQFF. In DNA, the CDR3 is TGTGCCACCAGTACACAGGGCACTCAGCAGTTCTTC.

The chain has TRBV12-3 or TRBV12-4 and TRBJ1-1; no clear D. V was pared by 2 bases and J by 7 bases, with 11 bases between. CDR3 length: 13 residues. The CDR3 DNA reads TGTGCCAGCAGTTTACTACTAACCGATGAAGCTTTCTTT. Translation gives CASSLLLTDEAFF.

This clonotype came up a few times. J is TRBJ2-1 and V is TRBV5-1; D unclear. This CDR3 region has 15 residues. Germline lookup yields CDR1 SGHRS and CDR2 YFSETQ. Trimming shortened V by 2 bases and J by 3 bases, and 12 bases separated the two germline ends. Here the CDR3 reads CASSLDNPHYNEQFF. CDR3 bases: TGCGCCAGCAGCTTAGACAACCCACACTACAATGAGCAGTTCTTC.

The rearrangement links TRBV7-9 to TRBJ1-5; TRBD1 matches at 9 bases. The germline CDR1 and CDR2 sequences are SEHNR and FQNEAQ (reference sequence). V shed 5 bases, J shed 7 bases, and the junction held 9 bases outside the gene matches. The CDR3 extends over 15 amino acids. Written as DNA, the CDR3 is TGTGCCAGCAGCGCAGAGAAGGACAGGGGACAGCCCCAGCATTTT. It specifies CASSAEKDRGQPQHF. The full variable domain, completed using reference TRBV7-9 and TRBJ1-5, is DTGVSQNPRHKITKRGQNVTFRCDPISEHNRLYWYRQTLGQGPEFLTYFQNEAQLEKSRLLSDRFSAERPKGSFSTLEIQRTEQGDSAMYLCASSAEKDRGQPQHFGDGTRLSIL.

J is TRBJ1-5 and V is TRBV4-1, with D hard to call. Germline loops: CDR1 MGHRA, CDR2 YSYEKL. This CDR3 contains 16 residues. The V end lost 0 bases, the J end lost 0 bases, and 9 bases lay between the germline ends. CDR3 DNA: TGCGCCAGCAGCCAAGATCCGGGTACTAGCAATCAGCCCCAGCATTTT. This sequence encodes CASSQDPGTSNQPQHF.

This clonotype came up a few times. The chain combines TRBV3-1 with TRBJ1-5; 7 nucleotides align to TRBD1. This CDR3 has 15 amino acids. Looked up from germline, CDR1 is LGHDT and CDR2 is YNNKEL (reference sequence). V was pared by 0 bases and J by 6 bases, with 5 bases of the junction left unmatched. CDR3 sequence (DNA): TGTGCCAGCAGCCAAGAGGGGGCAGGGGGTCAGCCCCAGCATTTT. This gives the protein CASSQEGAGGQPQHF.